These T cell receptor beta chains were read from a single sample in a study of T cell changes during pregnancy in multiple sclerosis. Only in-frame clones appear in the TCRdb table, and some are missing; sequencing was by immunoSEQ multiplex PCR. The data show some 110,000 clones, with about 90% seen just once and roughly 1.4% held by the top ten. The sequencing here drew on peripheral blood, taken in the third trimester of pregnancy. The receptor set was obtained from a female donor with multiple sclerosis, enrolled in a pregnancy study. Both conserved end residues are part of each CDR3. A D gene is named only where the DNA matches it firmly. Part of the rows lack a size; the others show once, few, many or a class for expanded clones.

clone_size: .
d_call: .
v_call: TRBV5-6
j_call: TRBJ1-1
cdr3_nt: TGTGCCAGCAGCTTGAACCGAGGGCAGGGAGGGAACACTGAAGCTTTCTTT
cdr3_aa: CASSLNRGQGGNTEAFF

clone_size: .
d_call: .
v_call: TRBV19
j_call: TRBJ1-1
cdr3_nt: TGTGCCAGTAGTAGAGAGGGAGGGAAGACTGAAGCTTTCTTT
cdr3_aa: CASSREGGKTEAFF

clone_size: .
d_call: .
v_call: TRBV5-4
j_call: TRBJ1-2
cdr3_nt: TGTGCCAGCAGTCTACAGGAGAACTATGGCTACACCTTC
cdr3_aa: CASSLQENYGYTF

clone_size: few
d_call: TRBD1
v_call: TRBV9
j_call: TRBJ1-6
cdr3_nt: TGTGCCAGCAGCGCGGGACAGCCCAATTCACCCCTCCACTTT
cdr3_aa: CASSAGQPNSPLHF

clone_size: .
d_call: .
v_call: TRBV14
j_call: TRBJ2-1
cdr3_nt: TGTGCCAGCAGCGAAAGGGGATTCCCTGGCAATGAGCAGTTCTTC
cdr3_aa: CASSERGFPGNEQFF

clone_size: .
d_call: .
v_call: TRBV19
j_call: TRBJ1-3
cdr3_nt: TGTGCCAGTACAGGTGGAAACACCATATATTTT
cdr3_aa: CASTGGNTIYF

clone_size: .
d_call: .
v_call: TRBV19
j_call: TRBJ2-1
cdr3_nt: TGTGCCAGTAGTATAGATCACGGTAATGAGCAGTTCTTC
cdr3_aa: CASSIDHGNEQFF

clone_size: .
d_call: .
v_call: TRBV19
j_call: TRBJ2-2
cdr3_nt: TGTGCCAGTAGTATACGGCAGGGGTCGTTCACCGGGGAGCTGTTTTTT
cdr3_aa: CASSIRQGSFTGELFF

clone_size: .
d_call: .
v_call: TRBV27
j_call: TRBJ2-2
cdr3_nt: TGTGCCAGCAGCCTTTTCAGGCTGGATGCTTCGAACACCGGGGAGCTGTTTTTT
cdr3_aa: CASSLFRLDASNTGELFF

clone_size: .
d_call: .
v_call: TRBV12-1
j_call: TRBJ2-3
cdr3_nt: TGTGCCAGCAGCCGCCAGGGACTAGCGGGAGAGGATACGCAGTATTTT
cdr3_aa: CASSRQGLAGEDTQYF

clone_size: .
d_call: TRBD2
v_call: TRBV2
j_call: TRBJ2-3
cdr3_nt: TGTGCCAGCAAGAAAACGAGCGGGACTAGCGAAACAGATACGCAGTATTTT
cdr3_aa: CASKKTSGTSETDTQYF

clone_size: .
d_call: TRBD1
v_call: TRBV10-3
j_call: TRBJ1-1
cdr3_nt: TGTGCCATCAGTGACCCTGACTACGGACAGGGGGGTGAAGCTTTCTTT
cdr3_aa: CAISDPDYGQGGEAFF

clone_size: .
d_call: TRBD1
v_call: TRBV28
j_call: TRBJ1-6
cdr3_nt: TGTGCCAGCTTTACAGGGGCCCGATCGCCCCTCCACTTT
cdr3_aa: CASFTGARSPLHF

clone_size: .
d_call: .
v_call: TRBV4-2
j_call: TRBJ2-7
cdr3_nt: TGTGCCAGCAGCCAAGAAGCTGGAGTCTACGAGCAGTACTTC
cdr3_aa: CASSQEAGVYEQYF

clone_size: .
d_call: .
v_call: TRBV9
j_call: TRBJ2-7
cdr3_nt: TGTGCCAGCAGCGTAGGACAGACCTACGAGCAGTACTTC
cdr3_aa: CASSVGQTYEQYF

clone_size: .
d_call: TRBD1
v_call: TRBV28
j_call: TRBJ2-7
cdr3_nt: TGTGCCAGCAGTTTCAGACAGGGTCAAGACGAGCAGTACTTC
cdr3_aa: CASSFRQGQDEQYF

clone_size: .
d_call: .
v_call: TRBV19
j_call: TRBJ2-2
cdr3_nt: TGTGCCAGTAGTATCAGGAGGGGTCGAGACACCGGGGAGCTGTTTTTT
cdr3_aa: CASSIRRGRDTGELFF

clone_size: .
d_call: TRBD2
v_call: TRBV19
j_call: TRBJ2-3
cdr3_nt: TGTGCCTCCTCGGGGACTAGCGGGATCAAAGATACGCAGTATTTT
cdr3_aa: CASSGTSGIKDTQYF

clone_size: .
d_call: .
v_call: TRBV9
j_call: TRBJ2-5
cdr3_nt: TGTGCCAGCAGCTCCCACGGGGACCAAGAGACCCAGTACTTC
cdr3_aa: CASSSHGDQETQYF

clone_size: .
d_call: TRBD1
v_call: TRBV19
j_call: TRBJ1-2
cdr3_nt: TGTGCCAGTAGTATAGATTTTCGACAGGGCTCCGGCTACACCTTC
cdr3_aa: CASSIDFRQGSGYTF

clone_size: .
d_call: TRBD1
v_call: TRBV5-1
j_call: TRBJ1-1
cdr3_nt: TGCGCCAGCAGCTTGGGGACAGGCCAAATGAACACTGAAGCTTTCTTT
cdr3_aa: CASSLGTGQMNTEAFF

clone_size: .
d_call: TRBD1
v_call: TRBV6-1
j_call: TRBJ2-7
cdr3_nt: TGTGCCAGCAGTAAAGCCGGGACAGAGCCCTACGAGCAGTACTTC
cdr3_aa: CASSKAGTEPYEQYF